Listed here is a single T cell receptor (beta chain). The sample belongs to a study of OX40 agonist ivuxolimab in advanced cancers. Data came from immunoSEQ multiplex PCR; TCRdb stores just in-frame clones and leaves some out. The data hold tens of thousands of clones, with about 90% observed a single time. The V gene end was trimmed by 5 bases and the J gene end by 5 bases; junction bases not matched to a gene: 8. Germline loops: CDR1 SGHTA, CDR2 FQGTGA. This CDR3 comprises 15 residues. The sequenced sample was CD4+ or CD8+ T cells sorted from blood, obtained in a trial of the OX40 agonist ivuxolimab. This receptor was taken from an adult with an advanced solid tumor such as melanoma, head and neck, liver or kidney cancer. The chain has TRBV7-3 and TRBJ2-1; the match to TRBD2 covers 8 bases. CDR3 in amino acids: CASSRGLAGNNEQFF. CDR3 DNA sequence: TGTGCCAGCAGCCGGGGCCTAGCGGGTAACAATGAGCAGTTCTTC.